This T cell receptor beta chain was sequenced for a study of blood T cell repertoires in COVID-19. The overall study: The samples span acute and convalescent COVID-19 from the United States, Italy and Spain. Sample material is recorded as cDNA or gDNA derived from T cells, B-cell-depleted T cells, or PBMCs.

Seattle-derived patients entered the study during active infection and were followed longitudinally. This clone has just a few counts. Original processing methods: Reference gene primer amplification in the assay estimated nucleated cell counts. Measured with immunoSEQ multiplex PCR; TCRdb has only the in-frame clones, and not every one. From that table come the V and J calls and clone size; the DNA was used to work out D and trimming. The sample holds more than 95,000 clones, about 81% seen once. The TCR originated in a man younger than 40 with COVID-19, enrolled during active disease. Sequenced input: peripheral blood.

The CDR3 spells CASSPTLQGGGPLHF. For the CDR3, the DNA is TGTGCCAGCAGCCCAACTTTGCAGGGGGGTGGACCCCTCCACTTT. The rearrangement links TRBV9 to TRBJ1-6, with 7 bases fitting TRBD1. The germline gives CDR1 SGDLS, CDR2 YYNGEE. CDR3 length equals 15 residues. After removal of 4 bases from V and 12 bases from J, the junction contained 13 bases not matched to a gene.